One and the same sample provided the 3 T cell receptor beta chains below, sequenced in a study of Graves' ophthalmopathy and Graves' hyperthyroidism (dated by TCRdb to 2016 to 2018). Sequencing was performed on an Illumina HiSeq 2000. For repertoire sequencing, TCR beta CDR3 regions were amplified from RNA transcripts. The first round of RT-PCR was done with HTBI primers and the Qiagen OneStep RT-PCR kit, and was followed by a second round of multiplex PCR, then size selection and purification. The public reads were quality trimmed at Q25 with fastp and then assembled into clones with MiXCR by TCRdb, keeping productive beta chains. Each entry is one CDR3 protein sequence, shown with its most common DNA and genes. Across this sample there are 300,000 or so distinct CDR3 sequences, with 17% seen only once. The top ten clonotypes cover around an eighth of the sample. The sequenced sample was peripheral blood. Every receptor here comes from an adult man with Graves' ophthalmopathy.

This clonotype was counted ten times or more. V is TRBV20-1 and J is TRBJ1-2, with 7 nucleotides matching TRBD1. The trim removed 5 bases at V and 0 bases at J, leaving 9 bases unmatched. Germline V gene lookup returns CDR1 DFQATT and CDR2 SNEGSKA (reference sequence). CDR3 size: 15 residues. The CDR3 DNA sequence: TGCAGTGCTGGGACCGGGACAGCGACTAACTATGGCTACACCTTC. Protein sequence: CSAGTGTATNYGYTF.

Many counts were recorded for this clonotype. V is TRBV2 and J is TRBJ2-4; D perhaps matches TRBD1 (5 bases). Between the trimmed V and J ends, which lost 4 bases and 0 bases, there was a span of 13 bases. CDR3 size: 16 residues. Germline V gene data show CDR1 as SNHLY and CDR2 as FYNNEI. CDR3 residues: CASSGWQGQAKNIQYF. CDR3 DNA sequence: TGTGCCAGCAGTGGGTGGCAGGGTCAAGCCAAAAACATTCAGTACTTC.

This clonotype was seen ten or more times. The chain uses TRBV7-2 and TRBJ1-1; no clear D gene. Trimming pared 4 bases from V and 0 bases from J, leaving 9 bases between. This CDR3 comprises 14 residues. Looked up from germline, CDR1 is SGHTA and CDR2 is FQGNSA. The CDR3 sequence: CASSSRTLNTEAFF. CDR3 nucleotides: TGTGCCAGCAGCTCCCGGACCCTGAACACTGAAGCTTTCTTT.